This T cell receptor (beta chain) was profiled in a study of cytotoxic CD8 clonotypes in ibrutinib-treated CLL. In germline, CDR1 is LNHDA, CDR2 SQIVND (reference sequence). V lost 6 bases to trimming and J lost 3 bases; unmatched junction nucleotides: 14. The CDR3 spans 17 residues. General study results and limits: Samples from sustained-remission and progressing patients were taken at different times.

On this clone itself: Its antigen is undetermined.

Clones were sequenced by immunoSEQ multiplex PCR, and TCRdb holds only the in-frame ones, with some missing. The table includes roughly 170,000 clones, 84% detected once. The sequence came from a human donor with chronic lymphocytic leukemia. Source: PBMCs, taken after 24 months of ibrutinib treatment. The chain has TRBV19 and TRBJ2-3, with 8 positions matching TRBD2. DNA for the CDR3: TGTGCCAGTAGCTTCCGAGATAGCGGGGTTTTGACAGATACGCAGTATTTT. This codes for CASSFRDSGVLTDTQYF.